Presented here are 16 T cell receptor beta chains from one specimen sequenced in a study of graft-versus-host responses after intestinal transplantation. This table comes from immunoSEQ multiplex PCR, and its TCRdb copy is limited to in-frame clones, with some not included. The table has some 96,000 clones, roughly 90% seen once; the top ten hold approximately 16%. The material was PBMCs, obtained about 450 days after intestinal transplant. The receptors derive from a human patient who received an intestinal transplant, so some T cells may come from the graft donor.

The rearrangement links TRBV19 to TRBJ1-5, with D possibly being TRBD1 (6 bases). The CDR3 covers 17 residues. Trimming shortened V by 7 bases and J by 6 bases, and 25 bases separated the two germline ends. The germline V gene has CDR1 LNHDA and CDR2 SQIVND (reference sequence). Here the CDR3 DNA reads TGTGCCAGTACCCACCTCTTTGGGGGGGCGGTTGGTCAGCCCCAGCATTTT. Amino acid sequence: CASTHLFGGAVGQPQHF.

The chain is built from TRBV29-1 and TRBJ2-2; D remains unclear. Germline V gene data show CDR1 as SQVTM and CDR2 as ANQGSEA. V lost 6 bases, J lost 8 bases, and 13 bases lay in between. This CDR3 is 12 amino acids long. CDR3 amino acids: CSVHGASGELFF. The DNA of the CDR3 is TGCAGCGTCCACGGCGCTTCTGGGGAGCTGTTTTTT.

V is TRBV4-1 and J is TRBJ2-5; D is possibly TRBD1 (6 bases). V dropped 4 bases and J dropped 3 bases, with 15 bases sitting between them. Germline V gene data show CDR1 as MGHRA and CDR2 as YSYEKL. This CDR3 is built from 15 residues. The CDR3 sequence: CASSRAGQTEETQYF. Here the CDR3 DNA reads TGCGCCAGCAGCCGGGCCGGACAGACAGAAGAGACCCAGTACTTC.

In this sample, this clone turned up a few times. This chain connects TRBV6-6 to TRBJ1-1; the D is unclear. The germline gives CDR1 MNHNY, CDR2 SVGAGI (reference sequence). The CDR3 extends over 12 amino acids. V lost 7 bases to trimming and J lost 0 bases, with 6 bases between them. The CDR3 bases are TGTGCCAGCACCATAATGAACACTGAAGCTTTCTTT. It encodes CASTIMNTEAFF.

The gene calls are TRBV4-1 and TRBJ2-5; 15 bases are shared with TRBD2. V was pared by 4 bases and J by 3 bases, with 9 bases of the junction left unmatched. The CDR3 covers 18 residues. Germline V gene data show CDR1 as MGHRA and CDR2 as YSYEKL. CDR3 DNA: TGCGCCAGCAGCCGAACGGGACTAGCGGGGGGCCGTAAAGAGACCCAGTACTTC. Its protein product is CASSRTGLAGGRKETQYF.

The V call is TRBV5-1, the J call TRBJ2-1; 8 bases fit TRBD1. Germline-derived CDR1 and CDR2 are SGHRS and YFSETQ. The CDR3 runs to 16 residues. With V trimmed by 4 bases and J by 5 bases, 11 bases remained unmatched. CDR3: CASSLPGTGHHNEQFF. CDR3 DNA: TGCGCCAGCAGCCTCCCGGGGACAGGCCACCACAATGAGCAGTTCTTC.

V is TRBV18 and J is TRBJ1-1; D is unclear. Germline V gene lookup returns CDR1 KGHSH and CDR2 LQKENI. The CDR3 covers 13 residues. With 8 bases removed from V and 5 bases from J, the gap between germline ends came to 15 bases. The CDR3 loop reads CASGKGVGTEAFF. In DNA, the CDR3 is TGTGCCAGCGGCAAGGGTGTAGGGACTGAAGCTTTCTTT.

The J gene is TRBJ2-5, the V gene TRBV7-3; D may correspond to TRBD1 or TRBD2 (5 bases each). Germline CDR1 is SGHTA and CDR2 is FQGTGA. Trimming pared 1 base from V and 11 bases from J, leaving 14 bases between. The CDR3 is 13 residues long. The chain's CDR3 is CASSLSGGLEQYF. Here the CDR3 DNA reads TGTGCCAGCAGCTTAAGTGGGGGTTTGGAGCAGTACTTC.

The V gene is TRBV9, the J gene TRBJ2-2; maybe TRBD2 (5 bases). CDR1 is SGDLS and CDR2 is YYNGEE in the germline V gene. The CDR3 totals 15 residues. Trimming cost V 0 bases and J 6 bases, with 12 bases left between them. The CDR3 here is CASSVVATGAGELFF. CDR3 nucleotide sequence: TGTGCCAGCAGCGTAGTGGCTACCGGGGCCGGGGAGCTGTTTTTT.

CDR3 in DNA: TGTGCCAGCAGCCCCCACTACGAGCAGTACTTC. Amino acid sequence: CASSPHYEQYF. This chain joins TRBV7-2 and TRBJ2-5; the D is unclear. The DNA end is more similar to TRBJ2-7, so the J call may be wrong. The CDR3 is 11 amino acids. Per the germline V gene, CDR1 is SGHTA and CDR2 is FQGNSA.

This chain connects TRBV7-3 to TRBJ2-1; no clear D. The CDR3 runs 14 residues. With 3 bases removed from V and 1 base from J, the gap between germline ends came to 7 bases. Looked up from germline, CDR1 is SGHTA and CDR2 is FQGTGA. The CDR3: CASSFEGSYNEQFF. The DNA for the CDR3 is TGTGCCAGCAGCTTTGAAGGTTCCTACAATGAGCAGTTCTTC.

The V call is TRBV19, the J call TRBJ2-1; 7 bases are shared with TRBD1. Germline values: CDR1 LNHDA, CDR2 SQIVND (reference sequence). The CDR3 is 17 amino acids. J lost 0 bases, V lost 3 bases, and 8 bases had no gene match. The CDR3 sequence: CASSIARQGSSYNEQFF. The CDR3 coding sequence is TGTGCCAGTAGTATTGCGCGACAGGGAAGCTCCTACAATGAGCAGTTCTTC.

The chain combines TRBV5-6 with TRBJ1-2, with a tentative D call TRBD1 (5 bases). Germline lookup yields CDR1 SGHDT and CDR2 YYEEEE. The CDR3 has 13 amino acids. V was trimmed by 3 bases and J by 4 bases, leaving 10 bases between them. The chain's CDR3 is CASSSRGAYGYTF. CDR3 bases: TGTGCCAGCAGCTCCCGCGGGGCCTATGGCTACACCTTC.

This clone was recorded once. The gene calls are TRBV4-1 and TRBJ2-5; D gene unclear. V was pared by 0 bases and J by 4 bases, with 9 bases between. The germline V gene encodes CDR1 MGHRA and CDR2 YSYEKL. The CDR3 sequence is 14 residues long. CDR3 sequence reads: CASSQDTRGETQYF. The CDR3 DNA sequence: TGCGCCAGCAGCCAAGATACCCGCGGAGAGACCCAGTACTTC.

This clone has a single count. The rearrangement joins TRBV25-1 to TRBJ1-6; the match to TRBD1 covers 7 bases. V lost 10 bases to trimming and J lost 6 bases; unmatched junction nucleotides: 12. Germline CDR1 MGHDK, CDR2 SYGVNS. The CDR3 extends over 15 amino acids. CDR3 loop: CATRGGQNPNSPLHF. The CDR3 nucleotides are TGTGCCACCCGAGGGGGCCAAAACCCTAATTCACCCCTCCACTTT.

V usage is TRBV6-1 and J usage is TRBJ2-1, with D possibly being TRBD2 (7 bases). This CDR3 comprises 15 residues. CDR1 MNHNS and CDR2 SASEGT come from the germline V gene. The V gene lost 1 base and the J gene lost 10 bases, with 17 bases spanning the gap. The CDR3 here is CASSEVGGGFREQFF. The CDR3 DNA follows: TGTGCCAGCAGTGAAGTAGGGGGGGGCTTCAGGGAGCAGTTCTTC.